This T cell receptor (beta chain) was profiled in a study of sequential checkpoint blockade in melanoma. The germline V gene has CDR1 MNHEY and CDR2 SMNVEV (reference sequence). The CDR3 is 16 residues long. V shed 5 bases and J 8 bases; nucleotides not matched to a gene: 12. Treatment described: randomized to nivolumab then ipilimumab (arm A) or the reverse (arm B). DNA-damaging chemotherapy had not been given to any patient beforehand. From thawed PBMCs, live CD3+CD8+ cells negative for CD19 and CD56 were sorted. TCRdb keeps only in-frame clones here, not all; method: immunoSEQ multiplex PCR. The sample consists of approximately 28,000 clones, less than 90% of them appearing once.

The chain carries TRBV27 and TRBJ2-1; TRBD2 matches 10 bases. The clonotype originates from a human donor with melanoma. The source was CD8+ T cells sorted from blood (inferred from file names), collected from a patient given nivolumab and ipilimumab in sequence. CDR3 nucleotide sequence: TGTGCCAGCAGTCTACTCCCTAGCGGGAGTTCCTATGAGCAGTTCTTC. Encoded protein: CASSLLPSGSSYEQFF.